This T cell receptor (beta chain) appears in the sequencing data of a study of cytomegalovirus exposure and HLA in healthy donors. Researchers ran the PCR with 60 Vbeta and 13 Jbeta primers. Repertoires were generated with immunoSEQ multiplex PCR, while TCRdb's copy carries only in-frame clones and drops some. The sample holds over 100,000 clones, about 80% seen once. Nominally healthy donors were sampled, though unrecorded immune exposures were likely. Per germline, CDR1 SNHLY and CDR2 FYNNEI. Trimming took 7 bases from V and 5 from J; bases not matched to a gene: 7. This CDR3 comprises 16 residues. The sequenced sample was PBMCs. The TCR was taken from a woman aged 50 to 60 in good health and CMV-seropositive. The chain recombines TRBV2 with TRBJ2-2, with 13 bases that match TRBD2. The CDR3 coding sequence is TGTGCCAGCAAAAGACTAGCGGGAGGAAAAACCGGGGAGCTGTTTTTT. As protein: CASKRLAGGKTGELFF.